The present T cell receptor (beta chain) was sequenced within a study of PD-L1 blockade in urothelial cancer. CDR1 is MGHRA, CDR2 YSYEKL, per germline. The CDR3 extends over 18 amino acids. Unmatched junction bases numbered 13, after V lost 1 base and J lost 5 bases. Noted time point: pretreatment peripheral blood. Libraries were prepared by immunoSEQ multiplex PCR; TCRdb keeps only in-frame clonotypes and omits some of them. This sample has 70,000 to 80,000 clones, with about 85% found just once. The chain is built from TRBV4-1 and TRBJ1-3; 8 bases are a match to TRBD1. This TCR was sampled from a man aged 40-50 years with urothelial cancer. Source: PBMCs, taken around atezolizumab (anti-PD-L1) treatment. CDR3 residues: CASSQGVLTGARRNTIYF. CDR3 DNA: TGCGCCAGCAGCCAAGGAGTACTGACAGGGGCAAGAAGAAACACCATATATTTT.